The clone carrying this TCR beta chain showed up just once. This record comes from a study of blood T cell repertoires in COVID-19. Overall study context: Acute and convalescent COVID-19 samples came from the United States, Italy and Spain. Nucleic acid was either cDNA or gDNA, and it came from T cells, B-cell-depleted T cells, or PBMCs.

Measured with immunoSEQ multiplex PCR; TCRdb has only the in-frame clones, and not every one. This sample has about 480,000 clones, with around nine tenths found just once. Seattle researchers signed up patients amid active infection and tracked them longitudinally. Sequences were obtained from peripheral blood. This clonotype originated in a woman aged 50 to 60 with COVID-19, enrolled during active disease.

The CDR3 sequence is CATRIYSGNTIYF. The CDR3 nucleotides read TGTGCCACGAGGATTTACTCTGGAAACACCATATATTTT. The rearrangement links TRBV30 to TRBJ1-3; no clear D gene. This CDR3 contains 13 residues. CDR1 GTSNPN and CDR2 SVGIG come from the germline V gene (reference sequence). The V end was cut by 8 bases, the J end by 0 bases, with 11 bases between.